This T cell receptor (beta chain) emerged from a study of T cells in Graves' hyperthyroidism and ophthalmopathy. For the study at large: Initial diagnosis, before any treatment, was when peripheral blood was collected.

The study excluded patients with uncontrolled infection, other autoimmune disease, pregnancy or lactation. Researchers amplified the TCR beta CDR3 regions from RNA transcripts. HTBI primers were the set used in a first-round RT-PCR of the TCR CDR3. TCRdb redid the calling of the multiplex PCR reads with MiXCR, one entry per CDR3 protein. The table has about 400,000 distinct CDR3 sequences, around 16% seen once. The table lists this clonotype with many counts. CDR3 length: 12 residues. The ends were cut back, 5 bases at V and 5 bases at J, with 7 bases in the middle. Germline CDR1 and CDR2: SEHNR and FQNEAQ (reference sequence).

This TCR derives from a woman between 18 and 30 years old with Graves' hyperthyroidism. The source material was blood. This rearrangement joins TRBV7-9 to TRBJ1-5; D gene unclear. This chain's CDR3 is CASSPSDQPQHF. In DNA, the CDR3 is TGTGCCAGCAGCCCGAGCGATCAGCCCCAGCATTTT. The variable domain in full, completed from reference TRBV7-9 and TRBJ1-5, reads DTGVSQNPRHKITKRGQNVTFRCDPISEHNRLYWYRQTLGQGPEFLTYFQNEAQLEKSRLLSDRFSAERPKGSFSTLEIQRTEQGDSAMYLCASSPSDQPQHFGDGTRLSIL.